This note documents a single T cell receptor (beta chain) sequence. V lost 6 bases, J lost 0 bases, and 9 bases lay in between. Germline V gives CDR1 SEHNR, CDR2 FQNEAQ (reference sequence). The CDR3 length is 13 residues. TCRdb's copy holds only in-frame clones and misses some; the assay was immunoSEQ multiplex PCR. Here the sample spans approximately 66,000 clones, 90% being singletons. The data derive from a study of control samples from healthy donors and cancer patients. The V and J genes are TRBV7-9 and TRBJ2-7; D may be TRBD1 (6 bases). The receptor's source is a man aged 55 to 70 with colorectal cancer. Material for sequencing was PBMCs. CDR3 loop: CASRDSLSYEQYF. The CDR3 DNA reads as TGTGCCAGCAGGGACAGTCTCTCCTACGAGCAGTACTTC.